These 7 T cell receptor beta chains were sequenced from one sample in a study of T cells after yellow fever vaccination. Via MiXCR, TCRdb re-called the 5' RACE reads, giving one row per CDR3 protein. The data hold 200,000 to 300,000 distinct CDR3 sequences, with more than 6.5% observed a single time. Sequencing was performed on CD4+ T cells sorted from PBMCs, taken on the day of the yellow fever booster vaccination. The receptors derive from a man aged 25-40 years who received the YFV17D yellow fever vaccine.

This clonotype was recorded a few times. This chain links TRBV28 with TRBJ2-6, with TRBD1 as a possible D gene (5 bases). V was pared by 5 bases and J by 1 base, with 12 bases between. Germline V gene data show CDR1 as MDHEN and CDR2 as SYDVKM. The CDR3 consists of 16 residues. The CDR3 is CASSLGVLSGANVLTF. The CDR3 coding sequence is TGTGCCAGCAGTCTAGGGGTTTTATCTGGGGCCAACGTCCTGACTTTC.

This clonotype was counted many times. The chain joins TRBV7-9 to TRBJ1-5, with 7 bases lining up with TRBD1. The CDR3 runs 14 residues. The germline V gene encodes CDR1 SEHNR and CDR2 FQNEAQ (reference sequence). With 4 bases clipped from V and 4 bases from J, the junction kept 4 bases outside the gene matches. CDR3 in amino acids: CASSSTGTNQPQHF. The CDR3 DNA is TGTGCCAGCAGCTCGACAGGGACAAATCAGCCCCAGCATTTT.

CDR3 in amino acids: CASSRGQGAFF. The CDR3 nucleotides are TGTGCCAGCAGCCGGGGACAGGGCGCTTTCTTT. The gene calls are TRBV3-1 and TRBJ1-1, with 9 nucleotides matching TRBD1. The ends lost 4 bases at V and 11 bases at J; junction bases unmatched: 2. The CDR3 has 11 residues. Germline V gene sequence: CDR1 LGHDT, CDR2 YNNKEL (reference sequence).

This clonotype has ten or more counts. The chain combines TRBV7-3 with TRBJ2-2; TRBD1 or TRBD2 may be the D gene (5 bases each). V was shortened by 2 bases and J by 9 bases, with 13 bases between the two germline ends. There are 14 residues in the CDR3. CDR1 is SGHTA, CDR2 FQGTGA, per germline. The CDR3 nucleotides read TGTGCCAGCAGCTTAGGGACGGGGCCCAGGGAGCTGTTTTTT. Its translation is CASSLGTGPRELFF.

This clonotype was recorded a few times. The CDR3 sequence: CASSGTQTDTQYF. CDR3 nucleotides: TGCGCCAGCAGCGGGACTCAGACAGATACGCAGTATTTT. This chain connects TRBV10-2 to TRBJ2-3; D may be TRBD2 (6 bases). Trimming stripped 6 bases from V and 3 bases from J, with 10 bases between. This CDR3 is 13 amino acids long. CDR1 and CDR2 (germline): WSHSY, SAAADI.

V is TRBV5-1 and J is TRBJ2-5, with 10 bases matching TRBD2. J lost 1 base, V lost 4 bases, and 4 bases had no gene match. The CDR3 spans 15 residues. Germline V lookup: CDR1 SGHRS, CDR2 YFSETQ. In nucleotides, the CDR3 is TGCGCCAGCAGCCCGGGACTAGCGATCCAAGAGACCCAGTACTTC. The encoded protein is CASSPGLAIQETQYF.

The CDR3 DNA reads TGTGCCAGCAGCTGCAGACGGCCCCGACGAGTTGGGCAGTATTTT. Its translation: CASSCRRPRRVGQYF. This chain joins TRBV7-6 and TRBJ2-3; unclear D gene. The CDR3 runs to 15 residues. Deletions cut 4 bases from V and 11 bases from J, with 22 bases between. The germline CDR1 and CDR2 sequences are SGHVS and FNYEAQ. Full variable domain (missing parts from reference TRBV7-6 and TRBJ2-3): GAGVSQSPRYKVTKRGQDVALRCDPISGHVSLYWYRQALGQGPEFLTYFNYEAQQDKSGLPNDRFSAERPEGSISTLTIQRTEQRDSAMYRCASSCRRPRRVGQYFGPGTRLTVL.